The clone carrying this T cell receptor (beta chain) has a handful of counts. Its cognate antigen is unknown. TCRdb passed the reads through MiXCR, listing each CDR3 protein once. The sample shows a few hundred thousand distinct CDR3 sequences, 40% of them seen only once. The data originate from a study of T cell repertoires in cytomegalovirus infection. Trimming at V came to 2 bases and at J to 1 base, leaving 0 bases not matched to a gene. The CDR3 is made up of 14 amino acids. Looked up from germline, CDR1 is MNHEY and CDR2 is SVGEGT. General study points: CMV-specific TCR beta clonotypes restricted by HLA-C dominated the ex vivo response.

The receptor comes from a human donor in good health (CMV status not recorded). Some clones in this sample may be carry-over from other donors' samples. The J gene is TRBJ2-7, the V gene TRBV6-2 or TRBV6-3; 9 bases agree with TRBD1. Sequences were derived from cultured PBMCs, sampled from culture after CMV antigen stimulation. CDR3 loop: CASSYGQGSYEQYF. Written as DNA, the CDR3 is TGTGCCAGCAGTTACGGACAGGGGTCCTACGAGCAGTACTTC.